This entry describes one TCR beta chain. The antigen is not known. Primers for the PCR totalled 60 Vbeta and 13 Jbeta. The method was immunoSEQ multiplex PCR; TCRdb's version includes in-frame clones alone and lacks a portion of them. The table shows 85,000 to 90,000 clones, with around four fifths occurring only once. This sample was included in a study of cytomegalovirus exposure and HLA in healthy donors. Overall study results and limits: Cytomegalovirus status was reportedly diagnosed by the classifier with high specificity and sensitivity.

The junction had 9 bases not matched to a gene; V was cut back by 5 bases and J by 9 bases. CDR1 is SGDLS and CDR2 is YYNGEE in the germline V gene. The CDR3 spans 14 residues. The TCR comes from a young man in good health and CMV-seronegative. The chain joins TRBV9 to TRBJ2-1; 9 bases are shared with TRBD1. What was sequenced was PBMCs. CDR3 sequence (DNA): TGTGCCAGCAGTGTACAGGGGGCGAGGGCTGAGCAGTTCTTC. Translation: CASSVQGARAEQFF.